These 24 T cell receptor beta chains were all obtained from the same sample, sequenced in a study of post-analysis software for immune sequencing data. Study-wide points: Patients showed TRBV5-6, TRBV5-1 and TRBV20-1 among several TRBV segments more frequent than in controls.

What these receptors recognize is not known. Presence of unique molecular identifiers characterized the TCR beta cDNA libraries. MiXCR, applied by TCRdb to the PCR reads, yields one record per CDR3 protein. This sample has about 810,000 distinct CDR3 sequences, with approximately 57% found just once. The sequencing input was blood. The receptors shown here come from a girl between 5 and 17 years old with multiple sclerosis.

This chain joins TRBV4-1 and TRBJ1-6; a weak D match, TRBD1 (5 bases). Germline V CDR1 and CDR2: MGHRA, YSYEKL. V lost 4 bases and J lost 7, with 17 bases in between. The CDR3 is made up of 16 amino acids. The CDR3 coding sequence is TGCGCCAGCAGCCCTAGGACACGACGGACCAATTCACCCCTCCACTTT. Translation: CASSPRTRRTNSPLHF.

The gene calls are TRBV6-6 and TRBJ1-2; 8 bases line up with TRBD1. With 6 bases clipped from V and 4 bases from J, the junction kept 13 bases outside the gene matches. The germline V gene encodes CDR1 MNHNY and CDR2 SVGAGI (reference sequence). The CDR3 length is 16 residues. CDR3 residues: CASSPAEGQGSYGYTF. DNA of the CDR3: TGTGCCAGCAGCCCCGCGGAAGGACAGGGAAGCTATGGCTACACCTTC.

This chain joins TRBV5-1 and TRBJ2-1; D is uncertain. V was cut by 0 bases and J by 8 bases, with 6 bases left in between. The CDR3 spans 12 residues. From germline, CDR1 is SGHRS and CDR2 YFSETQ. This CDR3 is CASSLEGHEQFF. For the CDR3, the DNA is TGCGCCAGCAGCTTGGAAGGCCATGAGCAGTTCTTC.

This clonotype was seen just once. CDR3 bases: TGCGCCAGCAGCTTGGAACAGTTCAATGAGCAGTTCTTC. It translates to CASSLEQFNEQFF. The J gene is TRBJ2-1, the V gene TRBV5-1; D unresolved. This CDR3 is 13 amino acids long. Trimming left V 0 bases short and J 6 bases short, with 7 bases between. CDR1 and CDR2 (germline): SGHRS, YFSETQ.

The chain links TRBV6-2 or TRBV6-3 to TRBJ2-7, with 11 bases aligning to TRBD2. The CDR3 has 17 residues. CDR1 and CDR2 (germline): MNHEY, SVGEGT. The ends lost 2 bases at V and 1 base at J; junction bases unmatched: 7. DNA for the CDR3: TGTGCCAGCAGTTACGGCCGAACTAGCGGGAGATCCTACGAGCAGTACTTC. Translation: CASSYGRTSGRSYEQYF.

The J gene is TRBJ2-1, the V gene TRBV7-8; 10 positions agree with TRBD2. There are 18 residues in the CDR3. CDR1 and CDR2 from the germline V gene are SGHVS and FQNEAQ. The junction had 7 bases not matched to a gene; V was cut back by 0 bases and J by 2 bases. The CDR3 sequence: CASSLARASGSPYNEQFF. Written as DNA, the CDR3 is TGTGCCAGCAGCTTAGCGAGGGCTAGCGGGAGTCCCTACAATGAGCAGTTCTTC. Variable domain in full (rest from reference TRBV7-8 and TRBJ2-1): GAGVSQSPRYKVAKRGQDVALRCDPISGHVSLFWYQQALGQGPEFLTYFQNEAQLDKSGLPSDRFFAERPEGSVSTLKIQRTQQEDSAVYLCASSLARASGSPYNEQFFGPGTRLTVL.

The chain recombines TRBV19 with TRBJ2-3; a weak D match, TRBD1 (5 bases). The CDR3 has 16 residues. Per the germline V gene, CDR1 is LNHDA and CDR2 is SQIVND (reference sequence). Deletions cut 3 bases from V and 2 bases from J, with 15 bases between. The CDR3 loop reads CASSIPPGSVTDTQYF. CDR3 DNA sequence: TGTGCCAGTAGTATCCCACCAGGGTCAGTCACAGATACGCAGTATTTT.

The gene calls are TRBV12-3 or TRBV12-4 and TRBJ2-1, with D perhaps matching TRBD1 or TRBD2 (6 bases each). Trimming pared 5 bases from V and 0 bases from J, leaving 20 bases between. The length of the CDR3 is 18 residues. The CDR3 is CASSPSAWTAHSYNEQFF. The CDR3 DNA sequence: TGTGCCAGCAGTCCTAGCGCCTGGACAGCGCACTCCTACAATGAGCAGTTCTTC.

V gene TRBV12-3 or TRBV12-4 combines with J gene TRBJ2-1, with D unclear. This CDR3 has 11 amino acids. V lost 7 bases, J lost 4 bases, and 5 bases lay in between. CDR3 loop: CASNLYNEQFF. CDR3 in DNA: TGTGCCAGCAATCTTTACAATGAGCAGTTCTTC.

This clonotype was picked up a small number of times. V usage is TRBV9 and J usage is TRBJ2-7, with 7 bases lining up with TRBD1. Germline CDR1 reads SGDLS; CDR2 reads YYNGEE. The CDR3 is 13 amino acids. V was clipped by 3 bases and J by 6 bases; unmatched bases: 6. The CDR3 region has the DNA TGTGCCAGCAGCGCGACAGGGTTTGGCGAGCAGTACTTC. It codes for CASSATGFGEQYF.

V usage is TRBV6-5 and J usage is TRBJ2-5, with 7 bases that match TRBD2. CDR3 length: 12 amino acids. Germline V lookup: CDR1 MNHEY, CDR2 SVGAGI. V shed 10 bases and J 11 bases; nucleotides not matched to a gene: 13. The CDR3 DNA sequence: TGTGCCACCCAGCGGGGAGGGGAGAGACAGTACTTC. This gives the protein CATQRGGERQYF.

This clonotype was detected many times. The chain joins TRBV27 to TRBJ2-1; D call uncertain. This CDR3 is 11 amino acids long. Trimming cost V 6 bases and J 4 bases, with 4 bases left between them. Per the germline V gene, CDR1 is MNHEY and CDR2 is SMNVEV (reference sequence). CDR3 protein: CASSRYNEQFF. CDR3 coding DNA: TGTGCCAGCAGCCGTTACAATGAGCAGTTCTTC.

This chain links TRBV7-2 with TRBJ2-7, with 7 bases that match TRBD1. Germline trimming cut 0 bases from V and 2 bases from J; bases unmatched to any gene: 4. Germline V gene data show CDR1 as SGHTA and CDR2 as FQGNSA. The CDR3 is 15 residues long. The CDR3 reads CASSLAGTVTYEQYF. In DNA, the CDR3 is TGTGCCAGCAGCTTAGCGGGGACAGTCACCTACGAGCAGTACTTC.

This rearrangement joins TRBV20-1 to TRBJ2-7; D is ambiguous. Trimming left V 3 bases short and J 1 base short, with 16 bases between. CDR1 DFQATT and CDR2 SNEGSKA come from the germline V gene (reference sequence). The CDR3 sequence is 15 residues long. CDR3 bases: TGCAGTGCTAGTCTGTCGAGCAGCGTATCCTACGAGCAGTACTTC. It translates to CSASLSSSVSYEQYF.

The chain is built from TRBV21-1 and TRBJ1-5; the tabulated D call, TRBD1, remains unverified against the DNA. TRBV21-1 is shown as a pseudogene. The CDR3 totals 14 residues. The CDR3 spells CASISRGLNQPQHF. DNA of the CDR3: TGTGCCAGCATCTCAAGGGGGCTTAATCAGCCCCAGCATTTT.

At least ten counts were recorded for this clonotype. The rearrangement joins TRBV7-3 to TRBJ2-3; D is unclear. Germline V lookup: CDR1 SGHTA, CDR2 FQGTGA. Trimming pared 6 bases from V and 2 bases from J, leaving 12 bases between. This CDR3 region has 14 residues. The CDR3 loop reads CASSLRPSTDTQYF. The CDR3 bases are TGTGCCAGCAGTCTCCGACCTTCCACAGATACGCAGTATTTT.

There are a few counts of this clonotype. V usage is TRBV25-1 and J usage is TRBJ2-5; tentative D call: TRBD1 (6 bases). Germline V lookup: CDR1 MGHDK, CDR2 SYGVNS. The CDR3 totals 12 residues. V lost 5 bases, J lost 6 bases, and 10 bases lay in between. The CDR3 DNA reads TGTGCCAGCAGTACCAGGGGCCAGACCCAGTACTTC. It encodes CASSTRGQTQYF.

This clonotype was found a few times. The rearrangement links TRBV2 to TRBJ2-1, with D maybe TRBD2 (5 bases). V lost 10 bases and J 0 bases, leaving 16 bases between the germline ends. Germline V gives CDR1 SNHLY, CDR2 FYNNEI. The length of the CDR3 is 15 residues. CDR3 DNA: TGTGCCAACTTTACTTTGGGGAGCTCCTACAATGAGCAGTTCTTC. Amino acids: CANFTLGSSYNEQFF.

This clonotype has a handful of counts. This sequence joins TRBV7-2 and TRBJ2-6, with D perhaps being TRBD1 or TRBD2 (5 bases each). CDR1 and CDR2 (germline): SGHTA, FQGNSA. V was cut by 5 bases and J by 0 bases, with 17 bases left in between. The CDR3 has 18 residues. CDR3 DNA sequence: TGTGCCAGCAGCGTACCCTGGGACGGTCGCTCTGGGGCCAACGTCCTGACTTTC. Residues: CASSVPWDGRSGANVLTF.

The chain employs TRBV20-1 and TRBJ2-3; no clear D. Germline CDR1 and CDR2: DFQATT and SNEGSKA (reference sequence). V was pared by 0 bases and J by 1 base, with 11 bases between. The CDR3 consists of 15 residues. This CDR3 reads CSARDREEGTDTQYF. Here the CDR3 DNA reads TGCAGTGCTAGAGATCGCGAAGAGGGCACAGATACGCAGTATTTT.

The chain combines TRBV5-1 with TRBJ2-1; 8 nucleotides align to TRBD1. Trimming cost V 2 bases and J 3 bases; bases outside gene matches: 10. The length of the CDR3 is 17 residues. Looked up from germline, CDR1 is SGHRS and CDR2 is YFSETQ. CDR3 DNA: TGCGCCAGCAGCTTTCAGCATGGGACAGGAATCTACAATGAGCAGTTCTTC. It translates to CASSFQHGTGIYNEQFF.

V gene TRBV20-1 combines with J gene TRBJ2-5; D is undetermined. Between the trimmed V and J ends, which lost 6 bases and 3 bases, there was a span of 14 bases. Germline CDR1 DFQATT, CDR2 SNEGSKA (reference sequence). This CDR3 has 13 residues. CDR3 residues: CSATTGGEETQYF. As DNA, the CDR3 is TGCAGTGCAACCACGGGTGGCGAAGAGACCCAGTACTTC.

This clonotype was observed a few times. The J gene is TRBJ2-3, the V gene TRBV12-3 or TRBV12-4, with D perhaps being TRBD1 or TRBD2 (5 bases each). There are 14 residues in the CDR3. V was shortened by 5 bases and J by 7 bases, with 16 bases between the two germline ends. The CDR3 loop reads CASSPQSVGHTQYF. Here the CDR3 DNA reads TGTGCCAGCAGTCCGCAATCCGTGGGACATACGCAGTATTTT.

There are a few counts of this clonotype. The gene calls are TRBV14 and TRBJ2-7; 8 bases align to TRBD2. The germline V gene has CDR1 SGHDN and CDR2 FVKESK. The CDR3 spans 14 residues. V lost 1 base to trimming and J lost 6 bases; unmatched junction nucleotides: 5. This CDR3 reads CASSQGGTRGEQYF. The CDR3 nucleotides are TGTGCCAGCAGCCAAGGGGGGACTAGAGGCGAGCAGTACTTC.